The next 26 T cell receptor beta chains were all read from a single sample in a study of beta chain features in type 1 diabetes. Study-wide results and caveats: TCRB CDR3 length was moderately but significantly reduced in all four CD4+ subsets of Type 1 diabetes patients.

Of the isolated RNA, all was reverse transcribed, and so the sequenced material was expressed TCRB transcripts. Sequencing used immunoSEQ multiplex PCR; TCRdb keeps in-frame clones, though not all of them. Among 600,000 to 750,000 clones listed, 9.5% to 15% were seen once. Antigen specificity for these receptors is unknown. The sample consisted of naive CD4+ T cells from blood. The receptors shown here come from a man aged 30-40 years with type 1 diabetes.

J is TRBJ2-2 and V is TRBV7-2; tentatively, D is TRBD1 or TRBD2 (5 bases each). CDR3 length equals 13 residues. The germline V and J ends were trimmed by 5 bases and 10 bases, with 14 bases remaining between them. Germline-derived CDR1 and CDR2 are SGHTA and FQGNSA. The CDR3 DNA reads as TGTGCCAGCAGCCCGCCTGGGGGAGTGGAGCTGTTTTTT. Amino acid sequence: CASSPPGGVELFF.

V gene TRBV6-5 combines with J gene TRBJ2-7; unclear D gene. The CDR3 has 16 residues. V shed 0 bases and J shed 4 bases, with 16 bases lying between them. Germline assignment: CDR1 MNHEY and CDR2 SVGAGI. The CDR3 spells CASSYSSNTKMYEQYF. The CDR3 DNA sequence: TGTGCCAGCAGTTACTCGAGTAACACTAAGATGTACGAGCAGTACTTC.

The V call is TRBV6-5, the J call TRBJ1-2; 8 bases are a match to TRBD1. The germline gives CDR1 MNHEY, CDR2 SVGAGI. CDR3 length equals 13 residues. Trimming removed 2 bases from V and 8 bases from J; junction bases left unmatched: 4. In DNA form, the CDR3 reads TGTGCCAGCAGTTACGCCGACAGGGGCGGCTACACCTTC. Its protein is CASSYADRGGYTF.

This clone has more than one count but fewer than ten. The rearrangement links TRBV11-3 to TRBJ1-2; no reliable D call. The germline gives CDR1 SGHNT, CDR2 YENEEA. The CDR3 runs 13 residues. Trimming cost V 1 base and J 5 bases, with 8 bases left between them. CDR3: CASSLGWVYGYTF. As DNA, the CDR3 is TGTGCCAGCAGCTTAGGCTGGGTTTATGGCTACACCTTC.

The chain links TRBV19 to TRBJ2-7; D not resolved. The ends were cut back, 3 bases at V and 1 base at J, with 10 bases in the middle. The germline gives CDR1 LNHDA, CDR2 SQIVND (reference sequence). This CDR3 contains 14 residues. The CDR3 sequence is CASSIVRESYEQYF. The CDR3 region has the DNA TGTGCCAGTAGTATCGTTAGGGAATCCTACGAGCAGTACTTC.

This clone has only a few counts. Other DNA sequences within the sample encode an identical CDR3. This chain links TRBV2 with TRBJ2-3, with TRBD1 as a possible D gene (6 bases). CDR3 length: 14 amino acids. Germline CDR1 and CDR2: SNHLY and FYNNEI. Between the trimmed V and J ends, which lost 4 bases and 3 bases, there was a span of 11 bases. CDR3 in amino acids: CASSVQGSTDTQYF. DNA for the CDR3: TGTGCCAGCAGTGTGCAGGGGAGTACAGATACGCAGTATTTT.

This clone was recorded a few times. The CDR3 coding sequence is TGTGCCAGCAGCTGGAGACACGACTCCTACAATGAGCAGTTCTTC. This gives the protein CASSWRHDSYNEQFF. J is TRBJ2-1 and V is TRBV11-2; D is uncertain. The germline V gene encodes CDR1 SGHAT and CDR2 FQNNGV. The germline V and J ends were trimmed by 4 bases and 0 bases, with 10 bases remaining between them. The CDR3 extends over 15 amino acids.

The CDR3 sequence is CASSLSLAGSSLEQFF. Written as DNA, the CDR3 is TGCGCCAGCAGCTTAAGTTTAGCGGGATCTTCCCTGGAGCAGTTCTTC. This chain uses TRBV5-1 with TRBJ2-1, with 8 bases that match TRBD2. The CDR3 runs to 16 residues. CDR1 SGHRS and CDR2 YFSETQ come from the germline V gene. J was trimmed by 10 bases and V by 2 bases; bases with no gene match: 14.

The rearrangement links TRBV29-1 to TRBJ1-2, with D unclear. The CDR3 consists of 13 residues. With 3 bases removed from V and 7 bases from J, the gap between germline ends came to 15 bases. Germline lookup yields CDR1 SQVTM and CDR2 ANQGSEA. The CDR3 DNA reads TGCAGCGTTGAGTTCCGGTTGGGAGGTGGCTACACCTTC. Translated, it gives CSVEFRLGGGYTF.

The V and J genes are TRBV9 and TRBJ2-3; 8 bases match TRBD2. The CDR3 loop spans 16 amino acids. Germline CDR1 is SGDLS and CDR2 is YYNGEE. V lost 3 bases and J lost 4; bases outside the gene matches: 10. The CDR3 sequence is CASSATSGLVPDTQYF. CDR3 nucleotides: TGTGCCAGCAGCGCTACTAGCGGCTTGGTCCCAGATACGCAGTATTTT. Based on the CDR3 plus reference TRBV9 and TRBJ2-3, the full variable domain is DSGVTQTPKHLITATGQRVTLRCSPRSGDLSVYWYQQSLDQGLQFLIQYYNGEERAKGNILERFSAQQFPDLHSELNLSSLELGDSALYFCASSATSGLVPDTQYFGPGTRLTVL.

This clone was seen more than once but under ten times. J is TRBJ1-2 and V is TRBV7-9, with TRBD1 identical over 7 bases. Trimming took 4 bases from V and 0 from J; bases not matched to a gene: 2. CDR1 is SEHNR, CDR2 FQNEAQ, per germline (reference sequence). This CDR3 comprises 14 residues. The CDR3 DNA sequence: TGTGCCAGCAGCTCGGGACAGCCTAACTATGGCTACACCTTC. Translating it yields CASSSGQPNYGYTF.

The chain is built from TRBV18 and TRBJ2-4, with D unclear. The CDR3 runs 17 residues. Germline loops: CDR1 KGHSH, CDR2 LQKENI. V was shortened by 4 bases and J by 0 bases, with 16 bases between the two germline ends. CDR3 sequence reads: CASSQNHGRLAKNIQYF. DNA of the CDR3: TGTGCCAGCTCACAAAACCATGGACGACTAGCCAAAAACATTCAGTACTTC.

This clone was detected a few times. The chain recombines TRBV21-1 with TRBJ1-3; TRBD1, the table's D call, was not compared with the DNA. TRBV21-1 is classified as a pseudogene. CDR3 size: 14 residues. The CDR3 sequence is CASSKGLSGNTIYF. As DNA, the CDR3 is TGTGCCAGCAGCAAAGGGCTCTCTGGAAACACCATATATTTT.

The chain combines TRBV27 with TRBJ2-3; D is ambiguous. V was cut by 7 bases and J by 1 base, with 12 bases left in between. CDR1 MNHEY and CDR2 SMNVEV come from the germline V gene (reference sequence). CDR3 length: 14 amino acids. The CDR3 region has the DNA TGTGCCAGCAAACTTCTCTCGGGCACAGATACGCAGTATTTT. This translates into CASKLLSGTDTQYF.

Only a few counts were recorded for this clone. V usage is TRBV5-1 and J usage is TRBJ1-1; D might be TRBD1 (6 bases). There are 13 residues in the CDR3. Germline CDR1 reads SGHRS; CDR2 reads YFSETQ. V was clipped by 5 bases and J by 1 base, with 9 bases between them. For the CDR3, the DNA is TGCGCCAGCAGGCGGACAGCGAACACTGAAGCTTTCTTT. Protein: CASRRTANTEAFF. Complete variable domain (other parts from reference TRBV5-1 and TRBJ1-1): KAGVTQTPRYLIKTRGQQVTLSCSPISGHRSVSWYQQTPGQGLQFLFEYFSETQRNKGNFPGRFSGRQFSNSRSEMNVSTLELGDSALYLCASRRTANTEAFFGQGTRLTVV.

This clone has more than one count but fewer than ten. The V call is TRBV18, the J call TRBJ1-2; TRBD1 aligns across 8 bases. Germline values: CDR1 KGHSH, CDR2 LQKENI. This CDR3 spans 14 amino acids. J lost 7 bases, V lost 0 bases, and 4 bases had no gene match. This chain's CDR3 is CASSPPQGAGGYTF. The CDR3 bases are TGTGCCAGCTCACCACCTCAGGGGGCCGGTGGCTACACCTTC.

The chain is built from TRBV4-2 and TRBJ1-2; D unresolved. Trimming took 0 bases from V and 4 from J, leaving 9 bases between them. The CDR3 loop spans 14 amino acids. Germline V gives CDR1 LGHNA, CDR2 YNFKEQ. Written as DNA, the CDR3 is TGTGCCAGCAGCCAAGACGCGAGTCTCTATGGCTACACCTTC. Translation gives CASSQDASLYGYTF.

This clone was picked up a small number of times. The chain combines TRBV29-1 with TRBJ2-1, with D unclear. The ends were cut back, 1 base at V and 0 bases at J, with 16 bases in the middle. The CDR3 covers 17 residues. The V gene's germline CDR1 is SQVTM and CDR2 ANQGSEA. In DNA form, the CDR3 reads TGCAGCGTTGAAGGCTATAGAACAGAATCCTCCTACAATGAGCAGTTCTTC. This encodes CSVEGYRTESSYNEQFF.

In this sample, this clone turned up a few times. The chain joins TRBV9 to TRBJ2-7; D is undetermined. This CDR3 has 13 residues. The V end lost 3 bases, the J end lost 0 bases, and 7 bases lay between the germline ends. Germline CDR1 is SGDLS and CDR2 is YYNGEE. CDR3 sequence (DNA): TGTGCCAGCAGCGCCGGTCCCTCCTACGAGCAGTACTTC. Translation: CASSAGPSYEQYF.

V is TRBV6-5 and J is TRBJ2-7, with no clear D. V was clipped by 3 bases and J by 6 bases, with 12 bases between them. Germline CDR1 reads MNHEY; CDR2 reads SVGAGI. CDR3 length equals 13 residues. CDR3 sequence: CASSYGPDPEQYF. The CDR3 bases are TGTGCCAGCAGTTATGGGCCGGATCCCGAGCAGTACTTC.

The V gene is TRBV7-6, the J gene TRBJ2-5; D is undetermined. V was cut by 3 bases and J by 4 bases, with 9 bases left in between. This CDR3 region has 13 residues. Germline V gene lookup returns CDR1 SGHVS and CDR2 FNYEAQ. The CDR3 protein is CASSLGFGETQYF. For the CDR3, the DNA is TGTGCCAGCAGCTTGGGCTTTGGAGAGACCCAGTACTTC.

This clone was seen a handful of times. The J gene is TRBJ2-3, the V gene TRBV6-5; 9 bases are a match to TRBD1. The CDR3 loop spans 15 amino acids. Germline-derived CDR1 and CDR2 are MNHEY and SVGAGI. J gave up 7 bases and V 8 bases, and 13 bases lay outside the gene matches. The CDR3 DNA reads as TGTGCCAGCGGCCAACCGGGACAGGGAGAATATACGCAGTATTTT. It encodes CASGQPGQGEYTQYF.

This clone has a handful of counts. The genes are TRBV7-9 and TRBJ1-6; D is possibly TRBD1 (6 bases). V lost 2 bases and J 7 bases, leaving 12 bases between the germline ends. From germline, CDR1 is SEHNR and CDR2 FQNEAQ (reference sequence). The CDR3 loop spans 15 amino acids. The CDR3 loop reads CASSLPDSVNSPLHF. Here the CDR3 DNA reads TGTGCCAGCAGCTTACCGGACAGTGTAAATTCACCCCTCCACTTT.

This clone has more than one count but fewer than ten. The chain couples TRBV28 to TRBJ2-7, with TRBD1 matching 8 bases. J lost 2 bases, V lost 11 bases, and 11 bases had no gene match. The germline V gene has CDR1 MDHEN and CDR2 SYDVKM. The CDR3 has 14 residues. CDR3 nucleotides: TGTGCCGGGAGTCCGGGACAGGCCCCCTACGAGCAGTACTTC. It is translated as CAGSPGQAPYEQYF. Supplemented by reference TRBV28 and TRBJ2-7, the full variable domain reads DVKVTQSSRYLVKRTGEKVFLECVQDMDHENMFWYRQDPGLGLRLIYFSYDVKMKEKGDIPEGYSVSREKKERFSLILESASTNQTSMYLCAGSPGQAPYEQYFGPGTRLTVT.

In this sample, this clone turned up a few times. V is TRBV29-1 and J is TRBJ2-5; D remains unclear. The CDR3 covers 13 residues. Germline assignment: CDR1 SQVTM and CDR2 ANQGSEA. Trimming removed 3 bases at V and 2 bases at J, with 10 bases between. The DNA for the CDR3 is TGCAGCGTTGACAGGTCCCTACAAGAGACCCAGTACTTC. Protein product: CSVDRSLQETQYF. Variable domain in full (rest from reference TRBV29-1 and TRBJ2-5): SAVISQKPSRDICQRGTSLTIQCQVDSQVTMMFWYRQQPGQSLTLIATANQGSEATYESGFVIDKFPISRPNLTFSTLTVSNMSPEDSSIYLCSVDRSLQETQYFGPGTRLLVL.

This clone has just a few counts. This rearrangement joins TRBV28 to TRBJ1-6; D unresolved. The CDR3 sequence is 15 residues long. V gave up 3 bases and J gave up 6 bases, with 12 bases separating them. CDR1 and CDR2 from the germline V gene are MDHEN and SYDVKM. For the CDR3, the DNA is TGTGCCAGCAGTTTGGAACCGATCCTTAATTCACCCCTCCACTTT. Translating gives CASSLEPILNSPLHF.